The clone carrying this TCR beta chain showed up many times. No antigen is known for it. Molecular barcoding with unique molecular identifiers was used for the TCRbeta library. MiXCR, run by TCRdb on the PCR reads, gives a single entry per CDR3 protein. The profile covers about 32,000 distinct CDR3 sequences, with 5.5% to 8% appearing a single time and roughly 27% taken by the ten largest. This entry is derived from a study of T-cell reconstitution after alpha-beta-depleted transplantation in children. General study results and limits: Expanded clones from the graft, numbering several hundred, reportedly supplied alpha-beta T cells about two months after transplant. Day-60 TCRbeta diversity that was high in some patients was derived from surviving recipient T cells and thymic progenitors.

The length of the CDR3 is 10 residues. With 3 bases removed from V and 10 bases from J, the gap between germline ends came to 10 bases. The germline CDR1 and CDR2 sequences are DFQATT and SNEGSKA (reference sequence). The receptor comes from a child under three years old who had a stem cell transplant for acute myeloid leukemia, so the T cells may come from the graft donor. The chain links TRBV20-1 to TRBJ2-7; no firm D call. Here the sequenced sample was peripheral blood, taken 60 days after TCRalphabeta/CD19-depleted stem cell transplant. The CDR3 loop is CSASPLPQYF. DNA of the CDR3: TGCAGTGCTAGCCCCCTACCCCAGTACTTC.